The sequence of this TCR beta chain was determined in a study of blood T cell repertoires in COVID-19. Study-wide context: The analysed material was cDNA or gDNA that came from T cells, B-cell-depleted T cells, or PBMCs.

This clone was seen repeatedly, ten times or more. The V and J ends lost 0 bases and 5 bases respectively, with 11 bases between them. Germline CDR1 is SGHRS and CDR2 is YFSETQ. This CDR3 has 14 amino acids. Those who participated ranged in age from 18 to 89 years and resided in roughly 26 US areas. Assignments of participants to cohorts depended upon their own reported clinical history. Contact with a PCR-confirmed or clinician-diagnosed COVID-19 case occurred within 2 weeks of entry. TCRdb's copy holds only in-frame clones and misses some; the assay was immunoSEQ multiplex PCR. The sample records hundreds of thousands of clones, roughly 85% being singletons.

Sample: PBMCs or T cells enriched from blood (not recorded which). The receptor was derived from a woman in her twenties or thirties who had been exposed to COVID-19. The J gene is TRBJ2-5, the V gene TRBV5-1; D unclear. The CDR3 region is CASSLDSWLETQYF. In DNA, the CDR3 is TGCGCCAGCAGCTTGGATTCGTGGCTTGAGACCCAGTACTTC.